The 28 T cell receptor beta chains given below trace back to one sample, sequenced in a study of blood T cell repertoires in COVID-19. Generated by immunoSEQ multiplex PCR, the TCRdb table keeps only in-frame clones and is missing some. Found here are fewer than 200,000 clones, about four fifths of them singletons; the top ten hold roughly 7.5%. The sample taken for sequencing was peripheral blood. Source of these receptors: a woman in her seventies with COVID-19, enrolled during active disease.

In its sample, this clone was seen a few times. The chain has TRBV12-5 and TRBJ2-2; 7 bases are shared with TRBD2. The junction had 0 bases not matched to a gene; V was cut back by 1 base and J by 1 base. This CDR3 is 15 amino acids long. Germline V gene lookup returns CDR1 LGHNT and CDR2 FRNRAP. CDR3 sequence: CASGLGGRNTGELFF. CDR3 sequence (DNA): TGTGCTAGTGGTTTGGGCGGGAGGAACACCGGGGAGCTGTTTTTT.

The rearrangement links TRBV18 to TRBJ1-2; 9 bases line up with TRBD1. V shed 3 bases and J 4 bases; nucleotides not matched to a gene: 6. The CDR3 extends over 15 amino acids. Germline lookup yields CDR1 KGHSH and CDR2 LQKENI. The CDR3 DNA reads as TGTGCCAGCTCACCCACAGGGGGCTATAGCTATGGCTACACCTTC. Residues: CASSPTGGYSYGYTF. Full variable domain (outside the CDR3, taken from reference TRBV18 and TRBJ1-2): NAGVMQNPRHLVRRRGQEARLRCSPMKGHSHVYWYRQLPEEGLKFMVYLQKENIIDESGMPKERFSAEFPKEGPSILRIQQVVRGDSAAYFCASSPTGGYSYGYTFGSGTRLTVV.

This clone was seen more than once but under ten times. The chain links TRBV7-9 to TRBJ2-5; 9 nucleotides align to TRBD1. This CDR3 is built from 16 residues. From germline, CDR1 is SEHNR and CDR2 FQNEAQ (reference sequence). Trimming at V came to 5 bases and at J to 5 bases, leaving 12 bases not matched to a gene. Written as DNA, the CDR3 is TGTGCCAGCAGCGCCAGGGACAGGGTGGTTCGTGAGACCCAGTACTTC. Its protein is CASSARDRVVRETQYF.

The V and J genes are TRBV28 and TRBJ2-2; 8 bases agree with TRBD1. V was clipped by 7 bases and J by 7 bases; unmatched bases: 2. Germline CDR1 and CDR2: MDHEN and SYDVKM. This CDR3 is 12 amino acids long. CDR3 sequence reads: CASTRGLGELFF. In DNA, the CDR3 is TGTGCCAGCACCAGGGGGCTCGGGGAGCTGTTTTTT.

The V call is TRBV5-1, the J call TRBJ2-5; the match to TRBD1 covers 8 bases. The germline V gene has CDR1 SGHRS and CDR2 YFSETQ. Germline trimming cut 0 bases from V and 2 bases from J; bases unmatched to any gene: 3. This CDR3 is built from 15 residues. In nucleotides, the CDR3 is TGCGCCAGCAGCTTGGGACAGGGGAAACAAGAGACCCAGTACTTC. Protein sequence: CASSLGQGKQETQYF. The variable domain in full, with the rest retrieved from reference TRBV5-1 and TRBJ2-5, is KAGVTQTPRYLIKTRGQQVTLSCSPISGHRSVSWYQQTPGQGLQFLFEYFSETQRNKGNFPGRFSGRQFSNSRSEMNVSTLELGDSALYLCASSLGQGKQETQYFGPGTRLLVL.

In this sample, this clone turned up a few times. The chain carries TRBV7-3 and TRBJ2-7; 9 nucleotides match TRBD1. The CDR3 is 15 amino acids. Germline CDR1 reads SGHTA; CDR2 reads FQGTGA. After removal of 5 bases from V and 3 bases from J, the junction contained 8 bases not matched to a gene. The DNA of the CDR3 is TGTGCCAGCAGCCGTACAGGGGGCGCGAACTACGAGCAGTACTTC. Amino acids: CASSRTGGANYEQYF.

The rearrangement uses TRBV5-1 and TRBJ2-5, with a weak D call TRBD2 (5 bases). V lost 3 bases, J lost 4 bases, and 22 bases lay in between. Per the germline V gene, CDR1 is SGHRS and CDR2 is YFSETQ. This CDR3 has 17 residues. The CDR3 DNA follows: TGCGCCAGCAGCTCCCGGGGTTCTATGCAGAGGGCAGAGACCCAGTACTTC. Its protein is CASSSRGSMQRAETQYF.

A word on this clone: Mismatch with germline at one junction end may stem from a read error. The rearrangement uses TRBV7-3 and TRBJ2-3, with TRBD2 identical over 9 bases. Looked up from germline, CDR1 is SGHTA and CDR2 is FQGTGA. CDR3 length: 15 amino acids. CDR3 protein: CASSLTSGSTDTQYF. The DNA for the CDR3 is TGTGCCAGCAGCCTAACTAGCGGGAGCACAGATACGCAGTATTTT.

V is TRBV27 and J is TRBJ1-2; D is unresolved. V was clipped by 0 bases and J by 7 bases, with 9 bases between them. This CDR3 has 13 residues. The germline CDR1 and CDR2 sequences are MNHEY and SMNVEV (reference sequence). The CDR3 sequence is CASSLSIRGGYTF. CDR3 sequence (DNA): TGTGCCAGCAGTTTATCCATCCGGGGTGGCTACACCTTC.

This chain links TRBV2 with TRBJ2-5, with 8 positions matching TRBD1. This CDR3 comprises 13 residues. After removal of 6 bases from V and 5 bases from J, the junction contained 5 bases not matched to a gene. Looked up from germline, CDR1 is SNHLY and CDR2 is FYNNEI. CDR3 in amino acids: CASRGGQGETQYF. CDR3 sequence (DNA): TGTGCCAGCAGGGGCGGACAGGGTGAGACCCAGTACTTC.

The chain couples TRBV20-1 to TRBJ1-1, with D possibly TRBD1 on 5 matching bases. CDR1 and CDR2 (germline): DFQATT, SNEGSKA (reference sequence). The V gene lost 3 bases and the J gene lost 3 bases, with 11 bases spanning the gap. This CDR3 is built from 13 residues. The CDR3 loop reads CSASQQEYTEAFF. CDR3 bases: TGCAGTGCTAGTCAACAGGAATACACTGAAGCTTTCTTT.

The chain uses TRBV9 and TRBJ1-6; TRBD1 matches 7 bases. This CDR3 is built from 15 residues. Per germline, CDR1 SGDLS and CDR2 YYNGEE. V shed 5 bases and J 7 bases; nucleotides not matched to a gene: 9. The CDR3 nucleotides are TGTGCCAGCAGTTGGAAGGGGGCGGAGAATTCACCCCTCCACTTT. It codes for CASSWKGAENSPLHF.

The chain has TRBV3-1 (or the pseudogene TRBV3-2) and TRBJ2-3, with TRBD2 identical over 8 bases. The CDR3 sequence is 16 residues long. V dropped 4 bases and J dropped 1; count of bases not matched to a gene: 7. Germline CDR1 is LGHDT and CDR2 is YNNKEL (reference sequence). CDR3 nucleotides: TGTGCCAGCAGCCTGCGGCGAGCGGGAGGCACAGATACGCAGTATTTT. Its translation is CASSLRRAGGTDTQYF.

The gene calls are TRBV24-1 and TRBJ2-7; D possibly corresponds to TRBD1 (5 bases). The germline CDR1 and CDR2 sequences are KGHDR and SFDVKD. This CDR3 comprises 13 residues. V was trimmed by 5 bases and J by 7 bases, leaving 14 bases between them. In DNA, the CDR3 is TGTGCCACCAGTGTTAAGGGGCGCGGTGAGCAGTACTTC. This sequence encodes CATSVKGRGEQYF.

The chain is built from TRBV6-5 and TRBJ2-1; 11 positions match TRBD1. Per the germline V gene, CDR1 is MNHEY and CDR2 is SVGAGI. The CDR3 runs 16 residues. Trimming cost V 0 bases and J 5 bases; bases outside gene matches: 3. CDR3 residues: CASSYSQGQGDNEQFF. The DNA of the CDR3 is TGTGCCAGCAGTTACTCACAGGGACAGGGGGACAATGAGCAGTTCTTC.

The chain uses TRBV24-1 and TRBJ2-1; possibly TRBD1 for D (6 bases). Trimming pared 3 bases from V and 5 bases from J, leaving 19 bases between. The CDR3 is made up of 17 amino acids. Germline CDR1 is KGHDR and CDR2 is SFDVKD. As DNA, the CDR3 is TGTGCCACCAGTGATCCCCTCCTCAGGGGTTCGGACAATGAGCAGTTCTTC. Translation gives CATSDPLLRGSDNEQFF.

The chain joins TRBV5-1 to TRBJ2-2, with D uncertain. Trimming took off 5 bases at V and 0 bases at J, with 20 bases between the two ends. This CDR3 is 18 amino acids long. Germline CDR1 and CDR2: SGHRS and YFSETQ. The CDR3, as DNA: TGCGCCAGCAGTCTCGGTCACGGAGCGCCCTCGAACACCGGGGAGCTGTTTTTT. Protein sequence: CASSLGHGAPSNTGELFF.

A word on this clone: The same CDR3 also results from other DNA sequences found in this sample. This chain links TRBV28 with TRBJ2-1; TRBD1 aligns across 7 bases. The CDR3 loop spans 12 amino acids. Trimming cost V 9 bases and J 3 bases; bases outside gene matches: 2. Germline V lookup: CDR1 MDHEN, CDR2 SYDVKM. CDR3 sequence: CASRDSYNEQFF. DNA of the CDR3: TGTGCCAGTAGGGACAGCTACAATGAGCAGTTCTTC. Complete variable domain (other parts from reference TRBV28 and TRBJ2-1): DVKVTQSSRYLVKRTGEKVFLECVQDMDHENMFWYRQDPGLGLRLIYFSYDVKMKEKGDIPEGYSVSREKKERFSLILESASTNQTSMYLCASRDSYNEQFFGPGTRLTVL.

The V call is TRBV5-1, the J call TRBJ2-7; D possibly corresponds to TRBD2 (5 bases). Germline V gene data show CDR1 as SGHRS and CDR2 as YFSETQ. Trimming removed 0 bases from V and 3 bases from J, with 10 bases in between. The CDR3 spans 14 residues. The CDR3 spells CASSLVGERYEQYF. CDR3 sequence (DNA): TGCGCCAGCAGCTTGGTTGGGGAGCGCTACGAGCAGTACTTC.

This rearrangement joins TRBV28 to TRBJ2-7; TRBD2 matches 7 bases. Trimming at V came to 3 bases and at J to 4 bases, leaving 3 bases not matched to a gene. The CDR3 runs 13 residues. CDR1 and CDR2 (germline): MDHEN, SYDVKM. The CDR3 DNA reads TGTGCCAGCAGTTTGCCTAGCGGATACGAGCAGTACTTC. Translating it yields CASSLPSGYEQYF.

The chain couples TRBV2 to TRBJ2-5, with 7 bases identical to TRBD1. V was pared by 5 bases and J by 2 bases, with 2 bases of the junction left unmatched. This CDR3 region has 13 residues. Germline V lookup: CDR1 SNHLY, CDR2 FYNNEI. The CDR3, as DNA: TGTGCCAGCAGTCAACAGGGGCAAGAGACCCAGTACTTC. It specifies CASSQQGQETQYF.

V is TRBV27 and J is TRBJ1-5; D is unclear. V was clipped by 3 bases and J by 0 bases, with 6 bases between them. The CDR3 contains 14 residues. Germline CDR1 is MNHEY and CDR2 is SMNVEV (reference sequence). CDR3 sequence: CASSLRYSNQPQHF. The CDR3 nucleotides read TGTGCCAGCAGTTTGCGTTATAGCAATCAGCCCCAGCATTTT.

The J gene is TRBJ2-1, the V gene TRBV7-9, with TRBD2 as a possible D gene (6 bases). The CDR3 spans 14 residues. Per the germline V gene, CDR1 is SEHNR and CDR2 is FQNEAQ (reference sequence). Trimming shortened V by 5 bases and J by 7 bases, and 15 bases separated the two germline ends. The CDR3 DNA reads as TGTGCCAGCAGCAGGGACCGCGGGGAAAATGAGCAGTTCTTC. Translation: CASSRDRGENEQFF.

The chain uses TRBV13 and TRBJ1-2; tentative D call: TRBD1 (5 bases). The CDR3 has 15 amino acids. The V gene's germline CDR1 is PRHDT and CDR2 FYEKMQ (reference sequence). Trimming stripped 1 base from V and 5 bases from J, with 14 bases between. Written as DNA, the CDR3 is TGTGCCAGCAGCTTAGACAGGTCTAGAATATATGGCTACACCTTC. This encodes CASSLDRSRIYGYTF.

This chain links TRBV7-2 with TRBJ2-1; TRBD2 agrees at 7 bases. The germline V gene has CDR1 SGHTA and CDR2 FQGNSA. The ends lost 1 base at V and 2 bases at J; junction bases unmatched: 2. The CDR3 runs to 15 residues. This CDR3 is CASSLDSGAYNEQFF. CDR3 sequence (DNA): TGTGCCAGCAGCTTAGACAGCGGGGCCTACAATGAGCAGTTCTTC.

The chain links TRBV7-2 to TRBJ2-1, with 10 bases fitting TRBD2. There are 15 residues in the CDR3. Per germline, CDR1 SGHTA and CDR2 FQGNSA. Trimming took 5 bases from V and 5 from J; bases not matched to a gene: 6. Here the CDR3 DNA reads TGTGCCAGCAGCCCGAGACTAGCGGGCCACAATGAGCAGTTCTTC. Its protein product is CASSPRLAGHNEQFF.

This chain's CDR3 is CASSTLQGVEQYF. For the CDR3, the DNA is TGTGCCAGTAGTACATTACAGGGTGTCGAGCAGTACTTC. The V and J genes are TRBV19 and TRBJ2-7; TRBD1 is a possible D gene (6 bases). This CDR3 spans 13 amino acids. Trimming shortened V by 4 bases and J by 6 bases, and 13 bases separated the two germline ends. Per germline, CDR1 LNHDA and CDR2 SQIVND (reference sequence).

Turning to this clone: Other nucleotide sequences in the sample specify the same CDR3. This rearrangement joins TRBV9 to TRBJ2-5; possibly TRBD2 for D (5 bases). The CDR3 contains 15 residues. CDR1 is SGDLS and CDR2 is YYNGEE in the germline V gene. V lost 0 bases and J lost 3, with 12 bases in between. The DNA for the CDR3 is TGTGCCAGCAGCGTAGGGACGTCGGGAAAAGAGACCCAGTACTTC. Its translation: CASSVGTSGKETQYF.